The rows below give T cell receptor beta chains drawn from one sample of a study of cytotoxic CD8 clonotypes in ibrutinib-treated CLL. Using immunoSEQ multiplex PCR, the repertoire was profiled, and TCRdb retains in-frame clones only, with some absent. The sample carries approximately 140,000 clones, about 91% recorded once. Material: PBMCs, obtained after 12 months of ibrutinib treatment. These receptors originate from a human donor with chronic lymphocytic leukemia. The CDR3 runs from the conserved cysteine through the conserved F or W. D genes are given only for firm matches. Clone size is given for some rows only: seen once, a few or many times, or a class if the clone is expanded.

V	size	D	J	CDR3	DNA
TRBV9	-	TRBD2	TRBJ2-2	CASSFREGLGTGELFF	TGTGCCAGCAGCTTTAGGGAGGGCCTCGGCACCGGGGAGCTGTTTTTT
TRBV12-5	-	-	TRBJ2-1	CASGLGIALSSYNEQFF	TGTGCTAGTGGTTTGGGAATAGCGCTGAGCTCCTACAATGAGCAGTTCTTC
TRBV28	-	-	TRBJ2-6	CASSSQGPVLTF	TGTGCCAGCAGTTCCCAGGGACCCGTCCTGACTTTC
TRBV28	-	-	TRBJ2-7	CASRRNRVSGYEQYF	TGTGCCAGCAGACGGAATAGGGTGTCTGGATACGAGCAGTACTTC
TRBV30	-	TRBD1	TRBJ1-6	CAWSIGTDNSPLHF	TGTGCCTGGAGCATTGGGACAGATAATTCACCCCTCCACTTT
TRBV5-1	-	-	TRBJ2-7	CASSDSYEQYF	TGCGCCAGCAGCGACTCCTACGAGCAGTACTTC
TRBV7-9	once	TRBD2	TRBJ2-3	CASSLWGGSDTQYF	TGTGCCAGCAGCTTATGGGGCGGGAGTGATACGCAGTATTTT
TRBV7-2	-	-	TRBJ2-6	CASTPGSGANVLTF	TGTGCCAGCACCCCGGGGTCTGGGGCCAACGTCCTGACTTTC
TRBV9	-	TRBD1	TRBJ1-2	CASSARTGGLVYTF	TGTGCCAGCAGCGCCCGGACAGGGGGTCTTGTCTACACCTTC
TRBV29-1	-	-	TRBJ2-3	CSVEQGRGGAGDTQYF	TGCAGCGTTGAACAGGGCAGGGGGGGAGCGGGAGATACGCAGTATTTT
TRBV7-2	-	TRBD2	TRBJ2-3	CASSKTSGRADTQYF	TGTGCCAGCAGCAAGACTAGCGGGAGGGCAGATACGCAGTATTTT
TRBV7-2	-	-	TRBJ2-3	CASSSTPGKYADTQYF	TGTGCCAGCAGCTCAACTCCAGGGAAATACGCAGATACGCAGTATTTT
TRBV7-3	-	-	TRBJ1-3	CASSLFGRAGNTIYF	TGTGCCAGCAGCTTATTCGGGCGAGCTGGAAACACCATATATTTT
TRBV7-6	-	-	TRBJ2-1	CASSLAPENSEQFF	TGTGCCAGCAGCTTAGCGCCCGAGAACTCTGAGCAGTTCTTC
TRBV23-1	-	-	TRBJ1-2	CASSQTRDSRGYTF	TGCGCCAGCAGTCAAACGAGGGACTCTCGTGGCTACACCTTC
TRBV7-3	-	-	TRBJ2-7	CASSLGAGGLYEQYF	TGTGCCAGCAGCTTAGGGGCCGGGGGACTCTACGAGCAGTACTTC
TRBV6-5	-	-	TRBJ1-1	CASSYSVNTEAFF	TGTGCCAGCAGTTACTCTGTGAACACTGAAGCTTTCTTT
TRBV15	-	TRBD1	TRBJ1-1	CATSRGQGGYTEAFF	TGTGCCACCAGCAGAGGACAGGGAGGGTACACTGAAGCTTTCTTT
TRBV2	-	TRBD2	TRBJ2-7	CASLAAREQYF	TGTGCCAGCCTAGCGGCTCGGGAGCAGTACTTC
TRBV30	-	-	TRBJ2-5	CAWSVARGVRYQETQYF	TGTGCCTGGAGTGTAGCAAGGGGGGTAAGGTACCAAGAGACCCAGTACTTC
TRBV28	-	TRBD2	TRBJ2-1	CASSPSDGGTEFF	TGTGCCAGCAGTCCCTCGGACGGGGGGACTGAGTTCTTC
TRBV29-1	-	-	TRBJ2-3	CSANHGYPSTDTQYF	TGCAGCGCCAACCATGGGTACCCTAGCACAGATACGCAGTATTTT
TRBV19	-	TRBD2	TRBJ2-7	CASSRTSGTYEQYF	TGTGCCAGTAGTCGGACTAGCGGGACCTACGAGCAGTACTTC
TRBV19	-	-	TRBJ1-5	CASSTPWEGSNQPQHF	TGTGCCAGTAGTACCCCCTGGGAGGGAAGCAATCAGCCCCAGCATTTT
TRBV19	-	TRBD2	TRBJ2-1	CASSTRLAGYNEQFF	TGTGCCAGTAGTACAAGACTAGCGGGATACAATGAGCAGTTCTTC
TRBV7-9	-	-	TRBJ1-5	CASSRGGNQPQHF	TGTGCCAGCAGCCGCGGGGGCAATCAGCCCCAGCATTTT
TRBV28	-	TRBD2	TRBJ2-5	CASSLSGRAGSQETQYF	TGTGCCAGCAGTTTAAGCGGGAGGGCTGGTTCCCAAGAGACCCAGTACTTC
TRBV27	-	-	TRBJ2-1	CASFRPPREQFF	TGTGCCAGCTTCCGTCCCCCCCGTGAGCAGTTCTTC
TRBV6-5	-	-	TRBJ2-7	CASSYSRHVEQYF	TGTGCCAGCAGTTACTCGAGGCACGTGGAGCAGTACTTC
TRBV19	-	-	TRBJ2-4	CASRAGQDRNIQYF	TGTGCCAGTAGAGCGGGACAGGACCGAAACATTCAGTACTTC
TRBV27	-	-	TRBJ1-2	CASRTAGYGYTF	TGTGCCAGCAGGACAGCTGGCTATGGCTACACCTTC
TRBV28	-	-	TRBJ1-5	CASSPGSGVGIGNQPQHF	TGTGCCAGCAGTCCCGGGTCCGGGGTGGGAATTGGCAATCAGCCCCAGCATTTT
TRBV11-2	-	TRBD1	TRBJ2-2	CASSLAGQGTGELFF	TGTGCCAGCAGCTTAGCTGGACAGGGAACCGGGGAGCTGTTTTTT
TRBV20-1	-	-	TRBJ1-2	CSAREPHGYTF	TGCAGTGCTAGGGAACCCCATGGCTACACCTTC
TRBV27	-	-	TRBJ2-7	CASSGRGTSYYEQYF	TGTGCCAGCAGTGGGCGCGGTACCTCTTACTACGAGCAGTACTTC
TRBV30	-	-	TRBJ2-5	CAWTPRGETQYF	TGTGCCTGGACCCCAAGAGGGGAGACCCAGTACTTC
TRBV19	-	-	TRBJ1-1	CASSRESKNTEAFF	TGTGCCAGTAGTCGTGAAAGTAAGAACACTGAAGCTTTCTTT
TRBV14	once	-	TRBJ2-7	CASSQERGRRDEQYF	TGTGCCAGCAGCCAAGAACGGGGGAGACGGGACGAGCAGTACTTC
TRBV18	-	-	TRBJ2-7	CASSPPGQPDYEQYF	TGTGCCAGCTCACCTCCCGGACAGCCCGACTACGAGCAGTACTTC
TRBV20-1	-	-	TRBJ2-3	CSARGSDTQYF	TGCAGTGCTAGGGGATCAGATACGCAGTATTTT
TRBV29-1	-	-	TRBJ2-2	CSVEQGGRTGELFF	TGCAGCGTTGAACAGGGGGGGCGCACCGGGGAGCTGTTTTTT
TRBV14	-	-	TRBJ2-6	CASSQDHVYGANVLTF	TGTGCCAGCAGCCAAGACCACGTCTATGGGGCCAACGTCCTGACTTTC
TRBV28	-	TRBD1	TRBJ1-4	CASSLFGDRVDEKLFF	TGTGCCAGCAGTTTATTCGGGGACAGGGTTGATGAAAAACTGTTTTTT
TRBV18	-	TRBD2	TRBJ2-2	CASSPGLAGVSGELFF	TGTGCCAGCTCACCAGGACTAGCGGGAGTTAGCGGGGAGCTGTTTTTT
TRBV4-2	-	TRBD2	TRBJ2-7	CASSQDAPGTRSYEQYF	TGTGCCAGCAGCCAAGACGCCCCCGGGACTAGATCCTACGAGCAGTACTTC
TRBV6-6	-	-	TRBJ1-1	CASSYTGLNTEAFF	TGTGCCAGCAGTTACACAGGGCTGAACACTGAAGCTTTCTTT
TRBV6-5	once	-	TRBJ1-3	CASSTTTYGNTIYF	TGTGCCAGCAGTACAACCACCTATGGAAACACCATATATTTT
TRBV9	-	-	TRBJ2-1	CASSVEASLRDEQFF	TGTGCCAGCAGCGTAGAGGCTAGCCTGCGGGATGAGCAGTTCTTC
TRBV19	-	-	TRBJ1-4	CASSIWVREKLFF	TGTGCCAGTAGTATCTGGGTGAGGGAAAAACTGTTTTTT
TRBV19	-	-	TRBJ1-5	CASSNFYGSNQPQHF	TGTGCCAGTAGTAATTTCTATGGTAGCAATCAGCCCCAGCATTTT